These T cell receptor beta chains were read from a single sample in a study of CD8 T cells in ankylosing spondylitis. MiXCR, run by TCRdb on the 5' RACE reads, gives a single entry per CDR3 protein. The sample has under 250,000 distinct CDR3 sequences, about 7% seen once; the top ten hold 14%. Sequenced: blood, either unsorted or a sorted T cell fraction (not recorded which). All receptors derive from a male donor with ankylosing spondylitis. CDR3s include the opening cysteine and the closing phenylalanine or tryptophan. The order of the fields is V gene, clone size, CDR3 length, J gene, D gene, CDR3 protein, CDR3 DNA. A D gene is named only where the DNA matches it firmly. Where a row states a size, it is once, few, many or the class of an expanded clone; other rows omit it.

TRBV7-8,-,14,TRBJ2-7,-,CASSFDQSYYEQYF,TGTGCCAGCAGCTTTGATCAGAGTTACTACGAGCAGTACTTC
TRBV28,-,10,TRBJ2-7,-,CASRSNEQYF,TGTGCCAGCAGATCGAACGAGCAGTACTTC
TRBV5-1,many,16,TRBJ2-1,TRBD1,CASSLDGQVPYNEQFF,TGCGCCAGCAGCTTGGATGGACAGGTACCCTACAATGAGCAGTTCTTC
TRBV7-2,-,15,TRBJ2-3,TRBD2,CASSPTSGTTDTQYF,TGTGCCAGCAGCCCGACTAGCGGGACCACAGATACGCAGTATTTT
TRBV7-6,few,14,TRBJ2-2,TRBD2,CASSLGLVTGELFF,TGTGCCAGCAGCCTCGGACTAGTCACCGGGGAGCTGTTTTTT
TRBV9,many,16,TRBJ1-2,TRBD1,CASSVSYGQGAPGYTF,TGTGCCAGCAGCGTTAGCTATGGACAGGGGGCGCCTGGCTACACCTTC
TRBV12-3/TRBV12-4,few,15,TRBJ2-1,TRBD2,CASSPSGRLGNEQFF,TGTGCCAGCAGTCCTAGCGGGAGGCTCGGCAATGAGCAGTTCTTC
TRBV7-9,many,16,TRBJ2-7,TRBD1,CASSYGPGQRSYEQYF,TGTGCCAGCAGCTATGGTCCGGGACAGCGGTCCTACGAGCAGTACTTC
TRBV14,few,15,TRBJ2-1,-,CASSQIGDPYNEQFF,TGTGCCAGCAGCCAAATAGGGGACCCTTACAATGAGCAGTTCTTC
TRBV4-1,many,17,TRBJ1-5,TRBD1,CASSQGGHRGGGQPQHF,TGCGCCAGCAGCCAAGGGGGACACAGGGGAGGAGGTCAGCCCCAGCATTTT
TRBV27,many,14,TRBJ2-1,TRBD2,CASSLRLAVNEQFF,TGTGCCAGCAGTTTACGGCTAGCGGTCAATGAGCAGTTCTTC
TRBV30,many,13,TRBJ2-3,-,CAWKLQGGNTQYF,TGTGCCTGGAAATTACAGGGTGGGAATACGCAGTATTTT
TRBV6-4,many,14,TRBJ1-5,-,CASSTLRTNQPQHF,TGTGCCAGCTCCACCTTAAGGACCAACCAGCCCCAGCATTTT
TRBV28,few,13,TRBJ2-2,-,CASSRGRAGELFF,TGTGCCAGCAGTCGGGGGCGCGCCGGGGAGCTGTTTTTT
TRBV7-2,many,16,TRBJ1-3,-,CASSPIQRVAGNTIYF,TGTGCCAGCAGCCCAATTCAAAGGGTTGCTGGAAACACCATATATTTT
TRBV20-1,many,14,TRBJ2-5,-,CSARGGAPQETQYF,TGCAGTGCTAGAGGGGGGGCCCCCCAAGAGACCCAGTACTTC
TRBV12-3/TRBV12-4,many,13,TRBJ2-1,-,CASSFGAYNEQFF,TGTGCCAGCAGTTTCGGGGCCTACAATGAGCAGTTCTTC
TRBV11-2,few,16,TRBJ2-1,-,CASSLLTGRGSNEQFF,TGTGCCAGCAGCCTGTTAACGGGCAGGGGCTCCAATGAGCAGTTCTTC
TRBV4-2,many,18,TRBJ2-5,TRBD2,CASSQDLGSGRIQETQYF,TGTGCCAGCAGCCAAGATCTCGGTAGCGGGAGGATCCAAGAGACCCAGTACTTC
TRBV6-5,few,17,TRBJ2-1,TRBD2,CASSYSPGLVSGNEQFF,TGTGCCAGCAGTTATTCTCCCGGACTAGTCAGCGGGAATGAGCAGTTCTTC
TRBV11-2,few,19,TRBJ2-6,-,CASSQDEIGVSSGANVLTF,TGTGCCAGCAGCCAAGATGAAATAGGCGTAAGCTCTGGGGCCAACGTCCTGACTTTC
TRBV7-2,many,17,TRBJ1-1,-,CASSTIRPGLRYTEAFF,TGTGCCAGCAGCACTATCCGTCCCGGGCTAAGGTACACTGAAGCTTTCTTT
TRBV4-3,few,15,TRBJ2-3,TRBD2,CASSKAGGSTDTQYF,TGCGCCAGCAGCAAAGCGGGGGGGAGCACAGATACGCAGTATTTT
TRBV6-2/TRBV6-3,few,19,TRBJ2-3,TRBD2,CASSKKTSGGKSSTDTQYF,TGTGCCAGCAGTAAGAAGACTAGCGGGGGAAAATCTAGCACAGATACGCAGTATTTT
TRBV4-3,many,19,TRBJ2-1,TRBD2,CASSQQLSRWPAGNNEQFF,TGCGCCAGCAGCCAACAACTGTCCAGGTGGCCAGCGGGGAACAATGAGCAGTTCTTC
TRBV25-1,many,15,TRBJ1-1,TRBD1,CASSPPDRGGGKAFF,TGTGCCAGCAGTCCCCCGGACAGGGGAGGTGGTAAAGCTTTCTTT
TRBV12-3/TRBV12-4,many,15,TRBJ1-6,-,CASSLFEGFSSPLHF,TGTGCCAGCAGTTTATTTGAGGGTTTTAGTTCACCCCTCCACTTT
TRBV6-2/TRBV6-3,many,15,TRBJ1-4,-,CASRYTGLYNEKLFF,TGTGCCAGCAGATACACCGGACTCTATAATGAAAAACTGTTTTTT
TRBV11-3,many,15,TRBJ2-1,TRBD2,CASSPRLAEGNEQFF,TGTGCCAGCAGCCCCCGACTAGCGGAGGGAAATGAGCAGTTCTTC
TRBV7-9,few,16,TRBJ1-2,-,CASSYPIGQNNYGYTF,TGTGCCAGCAGCTACCCAATCGGTCAAAACAACTATGGCTACACCTTC
TRBV4-3,many,14,TRBJ1-5,-,CASSPSLVSQPQHF,TGCGCCAGCAGTCCGTCTTTGGTGAGTCAGCCCCAGCATTTT
TRBV9,few,14,TRBJ2-1,TRBD2,CASSGQAGGDEQFF,TGTGCCAGCAGCGGGCAAGCGGGAGGGGATGAGCAGTTCTTC
TRBV9,many,16,TRBJ2-3,TRBD2,CASSVVASGTTDTQYF,TGTGCCAGCAGCGTAGTGGCTAGCGGGACTACAGATACGCAGTATTTT
TRBV18,-,16,TRBJ2-2,-,CASSPSGFANTGELFF,TGTGCCAGCTCACCGTCAGGCTTCGCGAACACCGGGGAGCTGTTTTTT
TRBV27,many,15,TRBJ1-5,-,CASSPAGRSNQPQHF,TGTGCCAGCAGCCCCGCAGGGAGAAGCAATCAGCCCCAGCATTTT
TRBV11-1,-,16,TRBJ2-3,-,CASSLKPGFFTDTQYF,TGTGCCAGCAGCTTAAAACCGGGATTCTTCACAGATACGCAGTATTTT
TRBV2,many,13,TRBJ2-7,-,CATPIQGTYEQYF,TGTGCCACCCCAATACAGGGAACCTACGAGCAGTACTTC
TRBV10-3,many,17,TRBJ2-1,-,CAISERLAGAFYNEQFF,TGTGCCATCAGTGAGAGGCTGGCAGGGGCTTTCTACAATGAGCAGTTCTTC
TRBV10-2,-,16,TRBJ2-1,TRBD2,CASSEGSGSSYNEQFF,TGCGCCAGCAGTGAAGGGAGCGGGAGCTCCTACAATGAGCAGTTCTTC
TRBV4-3,many,16,TRBJ1-4,-,CASSQVVGSGSEKLFF,TGCGCCAGCAGCCAAGTAGTTGGGTCGGGGAGCGAAAAACTGTTTTTT
TRBV12-3/TRBV12-4,-,13,TRBJ2-7,-,CASSFGLRGEQYF,TGTGCCAGCAGTTTCGGGCTCCGGGGCGAGCAGTACTTC
TRBV20-1,many,14,TRBJ2-1,-,CSAQTVVDYNEQFF,TGCAGTGCCCAGACAGTGGTCGACTACAATGAGCAGTTCTTC
TRBV7-2,many,13,TRBJ2-2,-,CASMGRYTGELFF,TGTGCCAGCATGGGACGGTACACCGGGGAGCTGTTTTTT
TRBV4-3,many,16,TRBJ2-2,-,CASSQDLAALTGELFF,TGCGCCAGCAGCCAAGATTTGGCTGCCTTAACCGGGGAGCTGTTTTTT
TRBV4-2,many,19,TRBJ2-1,TRBD2,CASSQDPPKGGFLENEQFF,TGTGCCAGCAGCCAAGATCCGCCTAAGGGAGGGTTTCTGGAGAATGAGCAGTTCTTC
TRBV5-1,many,14,TRBJ2-7,-,CASSLGGASYEQYF,TGCGCCAGCAGCTTGGGGGGGGCCTCCTACGAGCAGTACTTC
TRBV29-1,many,15,TRBJ2-4,-,CSVEGTLEAKNIQYF,TGCAGCGTTGAAGGGACTCTAGAGGCCAAAAACATTCAGTACTTC
TRBV20-1,many,14,TRBJ1-2,-,CSANRKQKPYGYTF,TGCAGTGCCAACAGAAAACAGAAACCCTATGGCTACACCTTC
TRBV6-5,many,15,TRBJ2-7,-,CASSYGSPSAYEQYF,TGTGCCAGCAGTTACGGAAGTCCTTCAGCCTACGAGCAGTACTTC
TRBV19,few,14,TRBJ2-2,-,CASSISGFTGELFF,TGTGCCAGTAGTATTTCGGGGTTCACCGGGGAGCTGTTTTTT
TRBV28,many,15,TRBJ2-7,-,CASSLLSSGGYEQYF,TGTGCCAGCAGTTTACTTTCGTCAGGGGGGTACGAGCAGTACTTC